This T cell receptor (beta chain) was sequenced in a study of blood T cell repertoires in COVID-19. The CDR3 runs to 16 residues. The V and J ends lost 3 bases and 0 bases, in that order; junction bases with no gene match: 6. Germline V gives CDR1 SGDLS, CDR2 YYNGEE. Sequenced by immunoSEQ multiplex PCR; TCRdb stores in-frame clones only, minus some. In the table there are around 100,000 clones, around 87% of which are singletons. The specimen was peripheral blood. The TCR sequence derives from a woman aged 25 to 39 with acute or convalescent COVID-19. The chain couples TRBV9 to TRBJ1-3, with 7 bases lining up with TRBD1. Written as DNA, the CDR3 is TGTGCCAGCAGCGACTACAGGGGAAGCTCTGGAAACACCATATATTTT. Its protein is CASSDYRGSSGNTIYF.